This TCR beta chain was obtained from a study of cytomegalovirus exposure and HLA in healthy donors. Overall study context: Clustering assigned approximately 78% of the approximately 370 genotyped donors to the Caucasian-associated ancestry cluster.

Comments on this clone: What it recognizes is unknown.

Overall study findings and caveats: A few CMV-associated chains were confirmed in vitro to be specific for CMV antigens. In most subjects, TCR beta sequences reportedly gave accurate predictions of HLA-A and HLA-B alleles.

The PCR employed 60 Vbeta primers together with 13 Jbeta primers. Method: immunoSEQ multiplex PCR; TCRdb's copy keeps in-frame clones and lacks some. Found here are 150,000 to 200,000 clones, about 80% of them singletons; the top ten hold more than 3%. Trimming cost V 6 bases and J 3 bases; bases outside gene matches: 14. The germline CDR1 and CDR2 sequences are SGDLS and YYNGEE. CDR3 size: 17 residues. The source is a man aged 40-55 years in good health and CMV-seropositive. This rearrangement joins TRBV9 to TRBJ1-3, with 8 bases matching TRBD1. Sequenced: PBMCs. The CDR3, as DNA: TGTGCCAGCACCAACCTTGTCCGGACAGGGAATGGAAACACCATATATTTT. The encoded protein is CASTNLVRTGNGNTIYF.